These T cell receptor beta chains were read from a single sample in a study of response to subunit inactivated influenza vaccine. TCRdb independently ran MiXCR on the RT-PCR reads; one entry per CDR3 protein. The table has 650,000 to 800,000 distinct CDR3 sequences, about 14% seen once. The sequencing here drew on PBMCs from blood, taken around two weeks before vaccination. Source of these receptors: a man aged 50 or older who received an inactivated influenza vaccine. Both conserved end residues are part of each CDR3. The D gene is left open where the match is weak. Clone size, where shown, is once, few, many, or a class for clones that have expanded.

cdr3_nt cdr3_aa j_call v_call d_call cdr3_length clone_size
TGCAGCGGACAGGAAATGGATACGCAGTATTTT CSGQEMDTQYF TRBJ2-3 TRBV29-1 NA 11 many
TGTGCCAGCAGCTTAACGTCTGTGTGGCAGGGGGGTGAAAAACTGTTTTTT CASSLTSVWQGGEKLFF TRBJ1-4 TRBV7-9 TRBD1 17 few
TGTGCCAGCAGCCAAGTCTCACTGGGATCCGAGCAGTACTTC CASSQVSLGSEQYF TRBJ2-7 TRBV4-2 NA 14 NA
TGCGCCAGCAGCCAAGATCTACGGGTGTCAGGGGCCAACGTCCTGACTTTC CASSQDLRVSGANVLTF TRBJ2-6 TRBV4-3 NA 17 many
TGCGCCAGCAGCTTGGAGTGGGGCCTCCAAGAGACCCAGTACTTC CASSLEWGLQETQYF TRBJ2-5 TRBV5-1 NA 15 few
TGTGCCAGCCGCGGACTGTCGATCGCACAAGAGACCCAGTACTTC CASRGLSIAQETQYF TRBJ2-5 TRBV28 NA 15 NA
TGTGCCAGCAGCCAAGCCCGGACTAGCGGGAACACAGATACGCAGTATTTT CASSQARTSGNTDTQYF TRBJ2-3 TRBV16 TRBD2 17 NA
TGTGCCAGCAGTTTGGGCAGGGAGGCCGAGCAGTACTTC CASSLGREAEQYF TRBJ2-7 TRBV12-3/TRBV12-4 NA 13 many
TGTGCCAGCAGTTACGGGCAGGGACCGGGTACGGAGACCCAGTACTTC CASSYGQGPGTETQYF TRBJ2-5 TRBV6-5 NA 16 many
TGTGCCAGCAAAGGGACAGGGCTGGTCCTGACTTTC CASKGTGLVLTF TRBJ2-6 TRBV6-2/TRBV6-3 TRBD1 12 NA
TGTGCCAGCAGTTCCCTCAGACGGGCTAGCGGGAGCGGAGGGGGAGAGACCCAGTACTTC CASSSLRRASGSGGGETQYF TRBJ2-5 TRBV28 TRBD2 20 many
TGCAGCGTTGCGGGGAAGGGGGACACTGAAGCTTTCTTT CSVAGKGDTEAFF TRBJ1-1 TRBV29-1 NA 13 many
TGTGCCAGCTCACAGGACAGGGCTTTGGGCTATGGCTACACCTTC CASSQDRALGYGYTF TRBJ1-2 TRBV18 TRBD1 15 many
TGTGCCAGCACCTTTTACGGGGCAGATACGCAGTATTTT CASTFYGADTQYF TRBJ2-3 TRBV11-2 NA 13 few
TGTGCCAGCAGTTTTCTCGGACTAGCAAAAGATACGCAGTATTTT CASSFLGLAKDTQYF TRBJ2-3 TRBV5-5 TRBD2 15 few
TGTGCCAGCAGTTTTGGTGGGGTGGGCAGCTCTCGGGAGACCCAGTACTTC CASSFGGVGSSRETQYF TRBJ2-5 TRBV28 NA 17 NA
TGTGCCACCACCACACAACAGGGGGCCTACGAGCAGTACTTC CATTTQQGAYEQYF TRBJ2-7 TRBV15 TRBD1 14 few
TGTGCCAGCAGCTCGGGGACAACGTACTACAATGAGCAGTTCTTC CASSSGTTYYNEQFF TRBJ2-1 TRBV7-6 NA 15 NA
TGTGCCAGCAGCAACTATGGGTCGGGTCAGGGAAGGGTCGGGGAGCTGTTTTTT CASSNYGSGQGRVGELFF TRBJ2-2 TRBV11-2 NA 18 few
TGTGCCAGTAGCCCAAGACTAGCGGGACCCACCGGGGAGCTGTTTTTT CASSPRLAGPTGELFF TRBJ2-2 TRBV19 TRBD2 16 NA
TGTGCCAGCAGTTTAGGGGGGACAGGGGGCGGGTGGCAGTTCTTC CASSLGGTGGGWQFF TRBJ2-1 TRBV12-3/TRBV12-4 TRBD1 15 few
TGTGCCAGCTCTCCGGGACCCCGGACTACAGATACGCAGTATTTT CASSPGPRTTDTQYF TRBJ2-3 TRBV18 NA 15 few
TGTGCCAGCAGCCGTACAGGGGGCCCCGGGGAGCTGTTTTTT CASSRTGGPGELFF TRBJ2-2 TRBV12-3/TRBV12-4 TRBD1 14 many
TGTGCCAGCAGCTTAGGTGCGGGGGCCGGGGAGCTGTTTTTT CASSLGAGAGELFF TRBJ2-2 TRBV7-7 TRBD2 14 NA
TGCAGTGCTAGAGTGGGGGAAGAGACCCAGTACTTC CSARVGEETQYF TRBJ2-5 TRBV20-1 NA 12 many
TGTGCCAGCAGCCCGAGAGGACTAGCGGGTAGCTCCTACAATGAGCAGTTCTTC CASSPRGLAGSSYNEQFF TRBJ2-1 TRBV11-2 TRBD2 18 NA
TGTGCCAGCAGCCAAGATAGAACGGCAGCGTACGAGCAGTACTTC CASSQDRTAAYEQYF TRBJ2-7 TRBV4-2 NA 15 many
TGTGCCAGCAGCTTAGCTGGGACCCCGGAATTGCAGTTCTTC CASSLAGTPELQFF TRBJ2-1 TRBV11-2 NA 14 NA
TGTGCCAGCAGCATAACAGGCGCACTTTATAGCAATCAGCCCCAGCATTTT CASSITGALYSNQPQHF TRBJ1-5 TRBV7-2 NA 17 few
TGTGCCAGCAGCCCCGTTAGTACAGGGGGCGCGGATGGCTACACCTTC CASSPVSTGGADGYTF TRBJ1-2 TRBV12-3/TRBV12-4 TRBD1 16 few
TGTGCCAGCAGCTTCACGGGAGGGGTAAGCTCCTACAATGAGCAGTTCTTC CASSFTGGVSSYNEQFF TRBJ2-1 TRBV7-8 TRBD2 17 NA
TGTGCCACCAGTGACTCGAGGGGAGGGGACGACTACTACGAGCAGTACTTC CATSDSRGGDDYYEQYF TRBJ2-7 TRBV24-1 TRBD2 17 NA
TGTGCCTCCAACCAAGGGGGATCCTACGAGCAGTACTTC CASNQGGSYEQYF TRBJ2-7 TRBV2 NA 13 NA
TGTGCCAGCAGCTTGGCCGCAGGAGGAGAGACCCAGTACTTC CASSLAAGGETQYF TRBJ2-5 TRBV5-5 NA 14 NA
TGTGCCAGCAGAACAGGGGGCGCGGAGCAAAAACTGTTTTTT CASRTGGAEQKLFF TRBJ1-4 TRBV6-1 TRBD1 14 few